This T cell receptor beta chain originates from a study of shared T cell receptors in the human thymus. Germline lookup yields CDR1 MNHNY and CDR2 SVGAGI (reference sequence). The CDR3 totals 16 residues. Trimming took 2 bases from V and 10 from J, leaving 18 bases between them. TCRdb's copy holds only in-frame clones and misses some; the assay was immunoSEQ multiplex PCR. Altogether roughly 710,000 clones are present, 75% to 90% being singletons, with the ten largest covering roughly 0.01%. The data were also submitted as part of a second study, on human thymus T cells. That paper notes: Resections that were taken during corrective heart surgery supplied the thymus tissue.

The rearrangement joins TRBV6-6 to TRBJ1-6, with a weak D call TRBD1 (6 bases). The sequence was obtained from a girl less than two years old with a congenital heart defect. The sample comprised thymocytes. For the CDR3, the DNA is TGTGCCAGCAGTTACCCCCGGACAGCGCCGGGGTCACCCCTCCACTTT. Its translation is CASSYPRTAPGSPLHF.